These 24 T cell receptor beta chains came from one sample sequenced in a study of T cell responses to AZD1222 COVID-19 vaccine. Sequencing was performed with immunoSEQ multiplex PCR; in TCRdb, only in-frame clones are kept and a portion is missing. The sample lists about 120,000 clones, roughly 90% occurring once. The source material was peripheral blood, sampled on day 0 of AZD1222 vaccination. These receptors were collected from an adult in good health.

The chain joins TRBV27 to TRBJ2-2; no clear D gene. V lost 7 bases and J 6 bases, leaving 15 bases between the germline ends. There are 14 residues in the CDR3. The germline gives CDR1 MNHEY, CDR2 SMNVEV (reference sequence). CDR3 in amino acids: CASMRDGVPGELFF. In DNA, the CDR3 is TGTGCCAGCATGCGTGATGGGGTCCCCGGGGAGCTGTTTTTT.

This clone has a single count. Here the CDR3 DNA reads TGTGCCAGCAGTTACAGATTCTCCCAACACACTGAAGCTTTCTTT. It codes for CASSYRFSQHTEAFF. J is TRBJ1-1 and V is TRBV6-5; D remains ambiguous. Trimming cost V 2 bases and J 3 bases, with 13 bases left between them. The CDR3 totals 15 residues. Germline loops: CDR1 MNHEY, CDR2 SVGAGI.

The CDR3 DNA reads as TGTGCCAGCAGTGAAGCGATCTTCAGGACGTACGACTACGAGCAGTACTTC. Residues: CASSEAIFRTYDYEQYF. The chain employs TRBV6-1 and TRBJ2-7; D uncertain. CDR1 and CDR2 (germline): MNHNS, SASEGT. The CDR3 covers 17 residues. The V end was cut by 0 bases, the J end by 3 bases, with 18 bases between.

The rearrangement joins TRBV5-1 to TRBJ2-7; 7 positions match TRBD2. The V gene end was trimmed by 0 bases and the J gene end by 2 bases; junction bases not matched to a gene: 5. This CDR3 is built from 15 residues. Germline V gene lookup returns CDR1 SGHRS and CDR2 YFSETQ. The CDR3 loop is CASSLAAGAAYEQYF. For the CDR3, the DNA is TGCGCCAGCAGCTTGGCGGCGGGAGCGGCCTACGAGCAGTACTTC. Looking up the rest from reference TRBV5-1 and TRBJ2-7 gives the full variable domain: KAGVTQTPRYLIKTRGQQVTLSCSPISGHRSVSWYQQTPGQGLQFLFEYFSETQRNKGNFPGRFSGRQFSNSRSEMNVSTLELGDSALYLCASSLAAGAAYEQYFGPGTRLTVT.

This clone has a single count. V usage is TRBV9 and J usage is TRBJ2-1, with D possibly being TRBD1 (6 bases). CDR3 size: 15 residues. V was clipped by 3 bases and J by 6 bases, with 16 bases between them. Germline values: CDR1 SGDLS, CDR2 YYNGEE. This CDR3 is CASSGSRGIGNEQFF. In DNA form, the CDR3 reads TGTGCCAGCAGCGGGAGTAGGGGGATTGGCAATGAGCAGTTCTTC. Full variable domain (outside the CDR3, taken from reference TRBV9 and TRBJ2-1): DSGVTQTPKHLITATGQRVTLRCSPRSGDLSVYWYQQSLDQGLQFLIQYYNGEERAKGNILERFSAQQFPDLHSELNLSSLELGDSALYFCASSGSRGIGNEQFFGPGTRLTVL.

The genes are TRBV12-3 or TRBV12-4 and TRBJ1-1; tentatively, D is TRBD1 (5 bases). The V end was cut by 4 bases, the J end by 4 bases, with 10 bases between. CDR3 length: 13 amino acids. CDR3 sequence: CASSSGGGTEAFF. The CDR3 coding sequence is TGTGCCAGCAGTTCCGGTGGGGGCACTGAAGCTTTCTTT.

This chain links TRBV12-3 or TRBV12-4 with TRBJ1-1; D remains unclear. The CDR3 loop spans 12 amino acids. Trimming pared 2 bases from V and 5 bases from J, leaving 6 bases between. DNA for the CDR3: TGTGCCAGCAGTTTATGGGTAACTGAAGCTTTCTTT. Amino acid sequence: CASSLWVTEAFF.

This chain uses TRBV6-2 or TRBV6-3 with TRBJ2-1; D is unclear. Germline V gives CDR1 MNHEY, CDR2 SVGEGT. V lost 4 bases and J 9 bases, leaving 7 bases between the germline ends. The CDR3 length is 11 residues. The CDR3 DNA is TGTGCCAGCAGTTCCCCCAGTGAGCAGTTCTTC. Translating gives CASSSPSEQFF.

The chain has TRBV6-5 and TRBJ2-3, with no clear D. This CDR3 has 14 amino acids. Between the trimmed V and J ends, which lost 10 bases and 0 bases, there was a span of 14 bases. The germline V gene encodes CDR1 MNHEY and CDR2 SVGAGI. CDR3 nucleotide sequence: TGTGCCACGAAACCCACAGTTAGCACAGATACGCAGTATTTT. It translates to CATKPTVSTDTQYF.

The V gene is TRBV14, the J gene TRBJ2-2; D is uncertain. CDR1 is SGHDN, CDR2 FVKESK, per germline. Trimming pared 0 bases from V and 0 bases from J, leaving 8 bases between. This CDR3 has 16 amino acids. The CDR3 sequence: CASSQERLANTGELFF. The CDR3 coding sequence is TGTGCCAGCAGCCAAGAGCGCCTAGCGAACACCGGGGAGCTGTTTTTT. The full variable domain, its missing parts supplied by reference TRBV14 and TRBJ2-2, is EAGVTQFPSHSVIEKGQTVTLRCDPISGHDNLYWYRRVMGKEIKFLLHFVKESKQDESGMPNNRFLAERTGGTYSTLKVQPAELEDSGVYFCASSQERLANTGELFFGEGSRLTVL.

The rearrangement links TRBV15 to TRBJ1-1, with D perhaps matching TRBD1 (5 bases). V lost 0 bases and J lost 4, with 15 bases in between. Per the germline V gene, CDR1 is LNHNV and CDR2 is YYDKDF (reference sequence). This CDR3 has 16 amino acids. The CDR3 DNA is TGTGCCACCAGCAGAGAGAAGGGAGGGGTTGCCACTGAAGCTTTCTTT. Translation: CATSREKGGVATEAFF. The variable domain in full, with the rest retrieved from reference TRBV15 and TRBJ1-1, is DAMVIQNPRYQVTQFGKPVTLSCSQTLNHNVMYWYQQKSSQAPKLLFHYYDKDFNNEADTPDNFQSRRPNTSFCFLDIRSPGLGDTAMYLCATSREKGGVATEAFFGQGTRLTVV.

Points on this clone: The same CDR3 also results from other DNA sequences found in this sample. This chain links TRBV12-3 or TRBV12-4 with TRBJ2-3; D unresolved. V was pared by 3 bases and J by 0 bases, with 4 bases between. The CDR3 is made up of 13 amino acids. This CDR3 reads CASSLQSTDTQYF. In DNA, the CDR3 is TGTGCCAGCAGTTTGCAGAGCACAGATACGCAGTATTTT.

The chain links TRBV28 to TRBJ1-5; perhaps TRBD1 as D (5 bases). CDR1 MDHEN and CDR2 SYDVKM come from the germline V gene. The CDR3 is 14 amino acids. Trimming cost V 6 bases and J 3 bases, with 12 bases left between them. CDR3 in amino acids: CASRRDGPNQPQHF. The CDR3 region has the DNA TGTGCCAGCAGACGGGACGGCCCCAATCAGCCCCAGCATTTT.

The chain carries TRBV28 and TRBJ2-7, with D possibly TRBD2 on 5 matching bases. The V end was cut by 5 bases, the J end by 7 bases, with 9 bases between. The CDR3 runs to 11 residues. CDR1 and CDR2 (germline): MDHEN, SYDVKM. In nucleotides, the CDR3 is TGTGCCAGCAGTCCGGGAACTGAGCAGTACTTC. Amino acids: CASSPGTEQYF. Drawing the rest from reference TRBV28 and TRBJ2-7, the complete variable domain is DVKVTQSSRYLVKRTGEKVFLECVQDMDHENMFWYRQDPGLGLRLIYFSYDVKMKEKGDIPEGYSVSREKKERFSLILESASTNQTSMYLCASSPGTEQYFGPGTRLTVT.

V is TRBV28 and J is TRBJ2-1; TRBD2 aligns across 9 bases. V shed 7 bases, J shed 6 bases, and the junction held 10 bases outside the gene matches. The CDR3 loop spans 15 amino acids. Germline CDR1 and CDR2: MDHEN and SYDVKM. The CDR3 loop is CASTVAGDSFNEQFF. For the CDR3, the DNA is TGTGCCAGCACCGTAGCGGGAGACTCTTTCAATGAGCAGTTCTTC.

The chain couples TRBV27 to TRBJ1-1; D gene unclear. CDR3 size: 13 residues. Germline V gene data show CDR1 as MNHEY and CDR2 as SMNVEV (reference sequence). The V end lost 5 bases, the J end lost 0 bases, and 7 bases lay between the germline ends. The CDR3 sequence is CASSLTMNTEAFF. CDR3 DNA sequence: TGTGCCAGCAGTCTAACCATGAACACTGAAGCTTTCTTT.

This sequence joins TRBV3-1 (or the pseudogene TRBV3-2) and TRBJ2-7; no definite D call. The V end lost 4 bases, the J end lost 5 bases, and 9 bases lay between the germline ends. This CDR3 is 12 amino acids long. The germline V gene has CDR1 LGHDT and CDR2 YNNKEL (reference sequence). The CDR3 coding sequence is TGTGCCAGCAGCCCAGGACGGAACGAGCAGTACTTC. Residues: CASSPGRNEQYF.

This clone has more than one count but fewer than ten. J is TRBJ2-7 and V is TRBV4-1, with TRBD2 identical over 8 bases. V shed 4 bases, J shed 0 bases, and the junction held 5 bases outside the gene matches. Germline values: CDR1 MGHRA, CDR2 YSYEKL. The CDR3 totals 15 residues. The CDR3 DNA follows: TGCGCCAGCAGCCCGAGCGGGGGCCGCTCCTACGAGCAGTACTTC. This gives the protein CASSPSGGRSYEQYF.

In nucleotides, the CDR3 is TGTGCCAGTACCCCCCGACAGGGGGCTGGGGCTTCACCCCTCCACTTT. Translation gives CASTPRQGAGASPLHF. This chain links TRBV19 with TRBJ1-6, with TRBD1 identical over 10 bases. CDR3 length equals 16 residues. V shed 7 bases and J 9 bases; nucleotides not matched to a gene: 12. CDR1 and CDR2 from the germline V gene are LNHDA and SQIVND (reference sequence).

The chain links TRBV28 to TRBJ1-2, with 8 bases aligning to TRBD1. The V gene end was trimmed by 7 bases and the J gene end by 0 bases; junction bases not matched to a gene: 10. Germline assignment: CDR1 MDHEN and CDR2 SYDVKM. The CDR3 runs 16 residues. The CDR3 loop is CASIPPGQATNYGYTF. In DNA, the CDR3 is TGTGCCAGCATTCCCCCGGGACAGGCAACTAACTATGGCTACACCTTC.

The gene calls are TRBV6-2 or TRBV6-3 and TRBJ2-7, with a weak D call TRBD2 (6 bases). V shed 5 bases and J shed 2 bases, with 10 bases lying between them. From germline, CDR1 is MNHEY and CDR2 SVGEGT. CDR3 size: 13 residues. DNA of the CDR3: TGTGCCAGCAGTGGGTGGGGGGCCTACGAGCAGTACTTC. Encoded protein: CASSGWGAYEQYF.

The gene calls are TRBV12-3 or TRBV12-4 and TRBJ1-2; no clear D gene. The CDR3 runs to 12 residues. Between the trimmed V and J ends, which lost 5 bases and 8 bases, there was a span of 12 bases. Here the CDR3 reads CASSHQLSGYTF. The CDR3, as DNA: TGTGCCAGCAGTCACCAATTGTCCGGCTACACCTTC.

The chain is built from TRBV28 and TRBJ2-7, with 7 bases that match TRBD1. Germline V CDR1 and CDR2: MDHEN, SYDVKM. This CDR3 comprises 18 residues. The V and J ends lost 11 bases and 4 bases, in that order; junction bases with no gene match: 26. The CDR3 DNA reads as TGTGCCTGCTCCCCGACAGGGAGCCCGTCCGACTTTTTTTACGAGCAGTACTTC. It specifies CACSPTGSPSDFFYEQYF.

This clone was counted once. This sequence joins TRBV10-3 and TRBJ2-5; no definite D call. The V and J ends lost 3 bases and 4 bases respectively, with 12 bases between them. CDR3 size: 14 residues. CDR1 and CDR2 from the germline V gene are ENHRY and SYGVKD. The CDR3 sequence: CAISDPSHPETQYF. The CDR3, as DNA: TGTGCCATCAGTGACCCTTCCCATCCAGAGACCCAGTACTTC.